This is a list of T cell receptor beta chains from one sample in a study of T cell responses to AZD1222 COVID-19 vaccine. The assay was immunoSEQ multiplex PCR, and TCRdb's table has in-frame clones only and misses some. The sample contains around 80,000 clones, nearly 90% of which appear only once. The specimen was peripheral blood, collected on day 0 of AZD1222 vaccination. All receptors come from an adult in good health. CDR3s include the opening cysteine and the closing phenylalanine or tryptophan. Fields, in order: V gene, clone size, D gene, J gene, CDR3 protein, CDR3 DNA. D genes are given only for firm matches. Clone size, where shown, is once, few, many, or a class for clones that have expanded.

TRBV30,NA,NA,TRBJ1-3,CAWTLGSASGNTIYF,TGTGCCTGGACTCTAGGCAGCGCCTCTGGAAACACCATATATTTT
TRBV9,NA,NA,TRBJ2-3,CASSPRGTDTQYF,TGTGCCAGCAGCCCGCGCGGCACAGATACGCAGTATTTT
TRBV19,few,TRBD1,TRBJ1-1,CASSTYRGQMNTEAFF,TGTGCCAGTAGTACCTACAGGGGGCAAATGAACACTGAAGCTTTCTTT
TRBV15,NA,TRBD1,TRBJ1-5,CATSLDRGLYQPQHF,TGTGCCACCAGCCTAGACAGGGGGCTTTATCAGCCCCAGCATTTT
TRBV9,NA,TRBD2,TRBJ2-2,CASTPSGRGTGELFF,TGTGCCAGCACCCCAAGCGGGAGAGGCACCGGGGAGCTGTTTTTT
TRBV15,NA,NA,TRBJ2-1,CATSSRDGGYEQFF,TGTGCCACCAGCAGCCGGGACGGTGGATATGAGCAGTTCTTC
TRBV6-6,NA,NA,TRBJ1-6,CASSYSVDRPPLHF,TGTGCCAGCAGTTACTCAGTGGACAGACCACCCCTCCACTTT
TRBV7-2,NA,NA,TRBJ1-5,CASSLGRGEQPQHF,TGTGCCAGCAGCTTAGGGAGGGGGGAGCAGCCCCAGCATTTT
TRBV3-1/TRBV3-2,NA,NA,TRBJ2-7,CASSQDRLPYEQYF,TGTGCCAGCAGCCAAGATCGGCTACCCTACGAGCAGTACTTC
TRBV19,few,TRBD2,TRBJ2-2,CASSIVGRRAKAGGTDTGELFF,TGTGCCAGTAGTATTGTGGGGCGGCGGGCCAAAGCGGGAGGCACTGACACCGGGGAGCTGTTTTTT
TRBV29-1,NA,TRBD1,TRBJ2-3,CSAGQGEDTQYF,TGCAGCGCGGGACAGGGGGAAGATACGCAGTATTTT
TRBV7-2,once,NA,TRBJ2-2,CASSQGGTVTGELFF,TGTGCCAGCAGCCAGGGGGGGACGGTAACCGGGGAGCTGTTTTTT
TRBV23-1,NA,TRBD1,TRBJ1-3,CASSQRQGAGNTIYF,TGCGCCAGCAGTCAAAGACAGGGGGCTGGAAACACCATATATTTT
TRBV10-3,NA,TRBD1,TRBJ2-1,CAIGQGVGNEQFF,TGTGCCATCGGGCAGGGGGTAGGGAATGAGCAGTTCTTC
TRBV29-1,once,TRBD2,TRBJ2-1,CSASRGGEQFF,TGCAGCGCCTCCCGCGGGGGTGAGCAGTTCTTC
TRBV9,NA,NA,TRBJ2-3,CASSAEWGTDTQYF,TGTGCCAGCAGCGCGGAGTGGGGTACAGATACGCAGTATTTT
TRBV20-1,NA,NA,TRBJ2-3,CSARGTDTQYF,TGCAGTGCCCGAGGCACAGATACGCAGTATTTT
TRBV28,NA,NA,TRBJ1-5,CASSFGPQHF,TGTGCCAGCAGTTTTGGGCCCCAGCATTTT
TRBV28,NA,TRBD1,TRBJ2-1,CASSPGQGAAYGNEQFF,TGTGCCAGCAGCCCCGGACAGGGGGCGGCCTATGGCAATGAGCAGTTCTTC
TRBV30,few,NA,TRBJ1-5,CAWSYSTNQPQHF,TGTGCCTGGAGCTACAGTACAAATCAGCCCCAGCATTTT
TRBV5-1,NA,TRBD1,TRBJ2-1,CASSLRQGVSSNEQFF,TGCGCCAGCAGCCTAAGACAGGGGGTGAGTAGCAATGAGCAGTTCTTC
TRBV5-1,NA,TRBD2,TRBJ2-1,CASSLTSDAWFINEQFF,TGCGCCAGCAGCTTGACTAGCGACGCTTGGTTCATCAATGAGCAGTTCTTC